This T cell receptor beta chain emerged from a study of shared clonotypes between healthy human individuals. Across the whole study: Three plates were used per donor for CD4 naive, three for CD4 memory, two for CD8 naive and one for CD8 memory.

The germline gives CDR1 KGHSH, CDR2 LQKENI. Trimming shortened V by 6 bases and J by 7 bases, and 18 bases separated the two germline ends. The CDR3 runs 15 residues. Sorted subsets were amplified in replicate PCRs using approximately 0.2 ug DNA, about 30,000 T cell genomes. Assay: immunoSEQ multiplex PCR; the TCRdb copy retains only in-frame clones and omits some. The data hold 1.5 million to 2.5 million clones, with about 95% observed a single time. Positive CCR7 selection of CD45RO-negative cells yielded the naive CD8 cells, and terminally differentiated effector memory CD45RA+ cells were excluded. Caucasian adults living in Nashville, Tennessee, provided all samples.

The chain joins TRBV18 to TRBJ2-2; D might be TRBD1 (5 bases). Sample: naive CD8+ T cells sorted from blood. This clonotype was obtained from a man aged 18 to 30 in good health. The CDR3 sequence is CASSPEQDGDGELFF. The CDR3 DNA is TGTGCCAGCTCCCCTGAACAGGATGGGGACGGGGAGCTGTTTTTT.